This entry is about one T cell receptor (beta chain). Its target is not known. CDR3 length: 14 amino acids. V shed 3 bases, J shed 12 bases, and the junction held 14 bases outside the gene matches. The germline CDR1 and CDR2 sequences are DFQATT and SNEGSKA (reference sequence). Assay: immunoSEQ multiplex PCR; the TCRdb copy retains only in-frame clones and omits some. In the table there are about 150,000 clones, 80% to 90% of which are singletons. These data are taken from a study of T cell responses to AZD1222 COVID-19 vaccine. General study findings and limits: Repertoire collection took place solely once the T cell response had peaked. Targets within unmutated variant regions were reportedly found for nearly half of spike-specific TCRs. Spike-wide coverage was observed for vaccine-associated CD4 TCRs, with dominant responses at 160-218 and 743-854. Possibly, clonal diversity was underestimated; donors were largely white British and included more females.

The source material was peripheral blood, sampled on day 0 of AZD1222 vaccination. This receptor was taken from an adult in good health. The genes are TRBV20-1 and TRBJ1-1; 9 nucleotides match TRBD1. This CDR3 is CSASGDRGGLRSFF. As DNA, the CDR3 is TGCAGTGCTAGTGGTGACAGGGGGGGACTGAGGTCTTTCTTT.